These T cell receptor beta chains were read from a single sample in a study of cytomegalovirus exposure and HLA in healthy donors. The assay was immunoSEQ multiplex PCR, and TCRdb's table has in-frame clones only and misses some. Here the sample spans about 130,000 clones, 75% to 85% being singletons. The sequencing sample was made of PBMCs. These receptors all come from a female donor in good health and CMV-seropositive. The CDR3 runs from the conserved cysteine through the conserved F or W. A D gene is named only where the DNA matches it firmly. A row's size may be missing; if present it is once, few, many or a size class.

CDR3,DNA,D,J,size,V
CASSLGTGGAETQYF,TGTGCCAGCAGCTTAGGTACAGGGGGCGCAGAGACCCAGTACTTC,TRBD1,TRBJ2-5,.,TRBV11-3
CAWSLGVSNQPQHF,TGTGCCTGGAGTTTGGGAGTTAGCAATCAGCCCCAGCATTTT,.,TRBJ1-5,once,TRBV30
CASSGDYPSFSNEQFF,TGTGCCAGCAGCGGGGACTACCCCTCTTTTTCAAATGAGCAGTTCTTC,TRBD2,TRBJ2-1,.,TRBV9
CASSVETRSEQFF,TGCGCCAGCAGTGTTGAGACCCGGAGTGAGCAGTTCTTC,.,TRBJ2-1,.,TRBV10-1
CAWSLGTGTYNEQFF,TGTGCCTGGAGTCTCGGGACAGGGACCTACAATGAGCAGTTCTTC,TRBD1,TRBJ2-1,.,TRBV30
CAWRRENTEAFF,TGTGCCTGGAGGAGGGAGAACACTGAAGCTTTCTTT,.,TRBJ1-1,.,TRBV30
CASSSSRNEQFF,TGTGCCAGCAGCTCGAGCCGGAATGAGCAGTTCTTC,.,TRBJ2-1,few,TRBV7-9
CAISESEGKGDGIEAFF,TGTGCCATCAGTGAGTCGGAGGGTAAAGGGGATGGAATTGAAGCTTTCTTT,.,TRBJ1-1,.,TRBV10-3
CASAEQGGYGYPF,TGTGCCAGCGCCGAACAGGGGGGGTATGGCTACCCCTTC,TRBD1,TRBJ1-2,.,TRBV30
CASGSRVDGYTF,TGTGCCAGCGGTTCCAGGGTGGATGGCTACACCTTC,.,TRBJ1-2,.,TRBV28
CASTPSATGIYEQYF,TGTGCCAGTACCCCCTCTGCCACAGGGATTTACGAGCAGTACTTC,.,TRBJ2-7,few,TRBV19
CASSFPSGRPANTGELFF,TGTGCCAGCAGCTTTCCTAGCGGGAGGCCCGCGAACACCGGGGAGCTGTTTTTT,TRBD2,TRBJ2-2,.,TRBV5-4
CASSYSGGWVYEQYF,TGTGCCAGCAGTTACTCCGGGGGGTGGGTCTACGAGCAGTACTTC,TRBD2,TRBJ2-7,.,TRBV6-5
CASSLVDSYEQYF,TGTGCCAGCAGCTTAGTAGACAGCTACGAGCAGTACTTC,.,TRBJ2-7,.,TRBV7-8
CASRVQGYDLDTQYF,TGTGCCAGCAGAGTACAGGGGTACGACCTTGATACGCAGTATTTT,TRBD1,TRBJ2-3,.,TRBV6-1